This T cell receptor beta chain was recorded in a study of B cell selection in AIRE deficiency. Study-level points and caveats: Shorter CDR3s marked shared Treg sequences, biased toward few non-templated insertions. AIRE-deficient Tconv and Treg repertoires matched healthy donors in TCRBV, CDR3 length, diversity.

Notes on this clone: Antigen: not known.

V lost 0 bases and J 4 bases, leaving 4 bases between the germline ends. The CDR3 contains 13 residues. The V gene's germline CDR1 is ENHRY and CDR2 SYGVKD. The regulatory T cell sort gate was CD4+CD25hiCD127low/negative. The assay was immunoSEQ multiplex PCR, and TCRdb's table has in-frame clones only and misses some. Seen here are about 18,000 clones, about 93% observed once, and the top ten hold 0.89%. The source material was CD4+CD25+ Tregs sorted from PBMCs. The chain couples TRBV10-3 to TRBJ1-5, with D unresolved. The sequence was obtained from a human donor in good health. The CDR3 DNA follows: TGTGCCATCAGTGAGTCCCAGAATCAGCCCCAGCATTTT. It codes for CAISESQNQPQHF.